The T cell receptor beta chain under discussion was sequenced for a study of regulatory T cells in long-lasting Graves disease. As for time point: persistent/refractory GD, antithyroid drugs over 5 years with positive TRAb. Generation of the TCR library employed RNA extracted from PBMCs. In Xi'an, China, an endocrinology department was the source of patients. Relying on iRepertoire HTBI primers and Arm-PCR of CDR3 regions, the team built TCR beta libraries. MiXCR was run by TCRdb on the multiplex PCR reads, yielding one entry per CDR3 protein. The data show a few hundred thousand distinct CDR3 sequences, around 23% seen once. There are 12 residues in the CDR3. Germline V gene lookup returns CDR1 SNHLY and CDR2 FYNNEI. Trimming pared 3 bases from V and 4 bases from J, leaving 7 bases between. This clonotype showed up many times.

This clonotype was sampled from a female donor with Graves disease. The sequenced sample was peripheral blood mononuclear cells (PBMCs), obtained when the disease was refractory, from a patient treated with antithyroid drugs. This chain uses TRBV2 with TRBJ2-7; tentatively, D is TRBD1 (6 bases). CDR3 in amino acids: CASSETGYEQYF. The CDR3 coding sequence is TGTGCCAGCAGTGAGACAGGTTACGAGCAGTACTTC.